The present entry profiles one TCR beta chain with its context. The data are from a study of shared clonotypes between healthy human individuals. Sequencing was performed with immunoSEQ multiplex PCR; in TCRdb, only in-frame clones are kept and a portion is missing. The top ten hold 0.057% of the sample, which has about 610,000 clones, about 96% seen once. Germline-derived CDR1 and CDR2 are SGHRS and YFSETQ. The V end lost 0 bases, the J end lost 7 bases, and 11 bases lay between the germline ends. This CDR3 has 14 amino acids. This receptor was identified in a woman in her twenties or thirties in good health. The sequencing input was naive CD4+ T cells sorted from blood. Subset of the sample: CD45RA+ positively selected. The gene calls are TRBV5-1 and TRBJ2-1; D is ambiguous. CDR3 residues: CASSLVVTDNEQFF. The CDR3 DNA follows: TGCGCCAGCAGCTTGGTAGTGACGGATAATGAGCAGTTCTTC.